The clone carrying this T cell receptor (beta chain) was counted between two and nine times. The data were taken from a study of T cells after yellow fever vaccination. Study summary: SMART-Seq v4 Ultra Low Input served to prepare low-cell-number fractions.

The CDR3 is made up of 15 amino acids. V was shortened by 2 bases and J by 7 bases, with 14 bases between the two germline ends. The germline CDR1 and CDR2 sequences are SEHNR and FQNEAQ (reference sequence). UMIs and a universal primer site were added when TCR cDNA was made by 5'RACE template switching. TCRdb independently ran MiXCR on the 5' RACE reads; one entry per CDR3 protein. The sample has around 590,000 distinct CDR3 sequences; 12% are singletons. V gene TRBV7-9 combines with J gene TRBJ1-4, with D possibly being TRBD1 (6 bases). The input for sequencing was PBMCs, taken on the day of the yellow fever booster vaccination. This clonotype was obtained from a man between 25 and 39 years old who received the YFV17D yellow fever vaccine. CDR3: CASSLRDKGVEKLFF. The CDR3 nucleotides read TGTGCCAGCAGCTTAAGGGACAAGGGTGTTGAAAAACTGTTTTTT.